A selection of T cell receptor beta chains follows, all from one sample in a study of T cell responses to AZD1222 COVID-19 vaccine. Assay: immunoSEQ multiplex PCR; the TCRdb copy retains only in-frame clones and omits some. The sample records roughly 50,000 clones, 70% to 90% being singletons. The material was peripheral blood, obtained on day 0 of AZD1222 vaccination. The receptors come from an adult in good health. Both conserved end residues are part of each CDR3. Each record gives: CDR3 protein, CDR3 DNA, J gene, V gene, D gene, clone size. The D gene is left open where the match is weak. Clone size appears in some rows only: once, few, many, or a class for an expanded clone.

CASSATSGTGPREQYF,TGTGCCAGCAGTGCTACGTCCGGGACAGGGCCTCGGGAGCAGTACTTC,TRBJ2-7,TRBV2,TRBD1,NA
CASSLKGAGELFF,TGTGCCAGCAGTTTAAAAGGGGCCGGGGAGCTGTTTTTT,TRBJ2-2,TRBV12-3/TRBV12-4,NA,NA
CASSSSALWDTF,TGTGCCAGCAGCTCCAGTGCGTTATGGGACACCTTC,TRBJ1-2,TRBV7-9,NA,NA
CATSDSTSGAPASYEQYF,TGTGCCACCAGTGATTCCACGTCCGGGGCACCCGCCTCTTACGAGCAGTACTTC,TRBJ2-7,TRBV24-1,NA,NA
CASSYSTSGTRTPLHF,TGTGCCAGCAGTTACTCAACCTCTGGGACCAGGACACCCCTCCACTTT,TRBJ1-6,TRBV6-5,NA,NA
CASSATGSARTEAFF,TGTGCCAGCAGCGCGACAGGGTCGGCCCGCACTGAAGCTTTCTTT,TRBJ1-1,TRBV9,TRBD1,NA
CASSQGWDSKETQYF,TGCGCCAGCAGCCAGGGATGGGACAGTAAAGAGACCCAGTACTTC,TRBJ2-5,TRBV4-3,TRBD1,NA
CASSLGAAFSYEQYF,TGTGCCAGTAGTCTGGGGGCAGCTTTCTCCTACGAGCAGTACTTC,TRBJ2-7,TRBV19,NA,NA
CASSRGQGSAGNTIYF,TGTGCCAGCAGCCGCGGACAGGGGTCGGCAGGAAACACCATATATTTT,TRBJ1-3,TRBV11-1,TRBD1,NA
CASSERGQPSPLHF,TGTGCCAGCAGTGAAAGGGGTCAGCCTTCACCCCTCCACTTT,TRBJ1-6,TRBV6-1,NA,once
CASSFAQGGEAFF,TGTGCCAGCAGCTTCGCACAGGGCGGTGAAGCTTTCTTT,TRBJ1-1,TRBV7-6,NA,NA
CSVETGEAEAFF,TGCAGCGTGGAGACAGGGGAGGCTGAAGCTTTCTTT,TRBJ1-1,TRBV29-1,TRBD1,NA
CASSLWGVGEDTQYF,TGCGCCAGCAGCTTGTGGGGCGTGGGGGAAGATACGCAGTATTTT,TRBJ2-3,TRBV5-1,NA,NA
CASSDGALNTPLHF,TGTGCCAGCAGTGATGGGGCCTTGAACACACCCCTCCACTTT,TRBJ1-6,TRBV6-4,NA,NA
CASSLAGARYNSPLHF,TGCGCCAGCAGCTTGGCAGGGGCTCGGTATAATTCACCCCTCCACTTT,TRBJ1-6,TRBV5-1,NA,NA
CSVEEDNAPNEQYF,TGCAGCGTTGAAGAGGATAATGCTCCGAACGAGCAGTACTTC,TRBJ2-7,TRBV29-1,NA,NA
CASSVGRDGYTF,TGTGCCAGCAGCGTAGGGAGAGATGGCTACACCTTC,TRBJ1-2,TRBV9,NA,NA
CASSLGQSSYNEQFF,TGCGCCAGCAGCTTAGGACAGAGCTCCTACAATGAGCAGTTCTTC,TRBJ2-1,TRBV5-1,NA,NA
CASSLGTAQETQYF,TGTGCCAGCAGCTTGGGGACAGCCCAAGAGACCCAGTACTTC,TRBJ2-5,TRBV5-4,NA,NA
CASSHGTGSYEQYF,TGTGCCAGCAGCCATGGGACAGGATCCTACGAGCAGTACTTC,TRBJ2-7,TRBV14,TRBD1,NA
CASRVAGGLYEQYF,TGTGCCAGCAGGGTAGCGGGGGGGCTCTACGAGCAGTACTTC,TRBJ2-7,TRBV2,TRBD2,NA
CASFPGTGVGEQYF,TGCGCCAGCTTCCCCGGGACAGGGGTAGGCGAGCAGTACTTC,TRBJ2-7,TRBV5-1,TRBD1,NA
CAWRPRDRVNEAFF,TGTGCCTGGAGGCCCCGGGACAGGGTAAATGAAGCTTTCTTT,TRBJ1-1,TRBV30,TRBD1,NA
CASSYEQGDYGYTF,TGTGCCAGCAGTTACGAACAGGGGGACTATGGCTACACCTTC,TRBJ1-2,TRBV5-6,TRBD1,NA
CASSKDGQYNQPQHF,TGTGCCAGCAGTAAGGACGGACAGTACAATCAGCCCCAGCATTTT,TRBJ1-5,TRBV28,NA,NA
CASSLDWGTEAFF,TGTGCCAGCAGCTTGGATTGGGGCACTGAAGCTTTCTTT,TRBJ1-1,TRBV7-9,NA,NA
CASSRGWNQPQHF,TGTGCCAGTAGCCGTGGGTGGAATCAGCCCCAGCATTTT,TRBJ1-5,TRBV7-3,NA,NA
CSVGVGTAGNTIYF,TGCAGCGTTGGAGTAGGGACAGCTGGAAACACCATATATTTT,TRBJ1-3,TRBV29-1,TRBD1,NA
CASSLDGGPSGNTIYF,TGTGCCAGCAGCTTAGATGGGGGTCCCTCTGGAAACACCATATATTTT,TRBJ1-3,TRBV7-2,NA,NA
CATSREVSGQNSGNTIYF,TGTGCCACCAGCAGGGAAGTTTCGGGACAGAACTCTGGAAACACCATATATTTT,TRBJ1-3,TRBV15,TRBD1,NA
CASSRTGYNEQFF,TGCGCCAGCAGCCGGACAGGATACAATGAGCAGTTCTTC,TRBJ2-1,TRBV4-1,TRBD1,NA
CASSGGATDTQYF,TGTGCCAGCAGCGGGGGGGCCACAGATACGCAGTATTTT,TRBJ2-3,TRBV11-2,NA,few